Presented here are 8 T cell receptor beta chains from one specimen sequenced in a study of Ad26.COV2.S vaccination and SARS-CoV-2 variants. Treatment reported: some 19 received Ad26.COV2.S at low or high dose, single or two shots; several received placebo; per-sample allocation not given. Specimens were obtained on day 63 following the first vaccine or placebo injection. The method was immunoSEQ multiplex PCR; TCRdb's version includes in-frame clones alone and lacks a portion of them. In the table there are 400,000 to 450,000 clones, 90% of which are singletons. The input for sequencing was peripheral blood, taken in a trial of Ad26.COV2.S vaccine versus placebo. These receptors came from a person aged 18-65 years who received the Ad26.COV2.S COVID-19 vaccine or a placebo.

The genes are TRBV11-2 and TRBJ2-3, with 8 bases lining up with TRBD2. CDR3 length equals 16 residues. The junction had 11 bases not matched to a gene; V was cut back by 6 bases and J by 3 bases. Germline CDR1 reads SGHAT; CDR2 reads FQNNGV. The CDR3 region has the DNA TGTGCCAGCAGACCGCCCGGGACTAGGGGTACAGATACGCAGTATTTT. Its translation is CASRPPGTRGTDTQYF.

CDR3 in DNA: TGTGCCAGCAGCGCCGGGACAGGGGGGGACGCCTCTAGCACAGATACGCAGTATTTT. Amino acid sequence: CASSAGTGGDASSTDTQYF. V usage is TRBV9 and J usage is TRBJ2-3; TRBD1 matches 11 bases. Germline-derived CDR1 and CDR2 are SGDLS and YYNGEE. This CDR3 is built from 19 residues. With 3 bases clipped from V and 0 bases from J, the junction kept 12 bases outside the gene matches.

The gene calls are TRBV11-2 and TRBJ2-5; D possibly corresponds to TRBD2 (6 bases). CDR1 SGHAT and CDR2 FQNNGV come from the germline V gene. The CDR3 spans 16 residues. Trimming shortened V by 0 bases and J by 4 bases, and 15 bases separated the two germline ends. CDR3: CASSLETGSGGETQYF. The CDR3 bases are TGTGCCAGCAGCTTAGAGACGGGCTCCGGGGGAGAGACCCAGTACTTC.

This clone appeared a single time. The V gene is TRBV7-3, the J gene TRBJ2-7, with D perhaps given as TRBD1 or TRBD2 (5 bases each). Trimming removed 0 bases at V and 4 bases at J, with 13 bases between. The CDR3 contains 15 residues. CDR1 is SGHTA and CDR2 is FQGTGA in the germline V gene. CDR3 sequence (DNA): TGTGCCAGCAGCTTAACATCGGGACCGTCGTACGAGCAGTACTTC. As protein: CASSLTSGPSYEQYF. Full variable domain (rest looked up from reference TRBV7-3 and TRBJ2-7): GAGVSQTPSNKVTEKGKYVELRCDPISGHTALYWYRQSLGQGPEFLIYFQGTGAADDSGLPNDRFFAVRPEGSVSTLKIQRTERGDSAVYLCASSLTSGPSYEQYFGPGTRLTVT.

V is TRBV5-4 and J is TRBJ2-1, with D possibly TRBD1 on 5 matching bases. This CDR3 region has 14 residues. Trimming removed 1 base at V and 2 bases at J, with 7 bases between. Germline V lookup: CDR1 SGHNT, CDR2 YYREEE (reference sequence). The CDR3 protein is CASSLLQAYNEQFF. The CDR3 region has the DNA TGTGCCAGCAGCTTGTTACAGGCCTACAATGAGCAGTTCTTC.

In DNA form, the CDR3 reads TGTGCCAGCAGCTTCCCTAGCGGGAGGGCCGCCGGGGAGCTGTTTTTT. Amino acid sequence: CASSFPSGRAAGELFF. V is TRBV9 and J is TRBJ2-2; 12 nucleotides line up with TRBD2. Germline CDR1 is SGDLS and CDR2 is YYNGEE. The V gene end was trimmed by 4 bases and the J gene end by 6 bases; junction bases not matched to a gene: 7. This CDR3 contains 16 residues.

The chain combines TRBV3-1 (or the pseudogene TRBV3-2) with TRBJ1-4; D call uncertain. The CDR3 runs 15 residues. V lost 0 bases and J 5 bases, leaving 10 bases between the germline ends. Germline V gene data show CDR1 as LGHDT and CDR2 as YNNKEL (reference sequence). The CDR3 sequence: CASSQDQVSNEKLFF. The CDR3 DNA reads TGTGCCAGCAGCCAAGATCAGGTATCAAATGAAAAACTGTTTTTT.

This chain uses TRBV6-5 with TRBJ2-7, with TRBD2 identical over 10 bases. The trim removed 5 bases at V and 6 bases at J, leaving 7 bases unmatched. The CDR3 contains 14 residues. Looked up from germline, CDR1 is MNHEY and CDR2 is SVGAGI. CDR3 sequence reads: CASSRAGGRSEQYF. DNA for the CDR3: TGTGCCAGCAGTCGAGCGGGAGGGAGGAGCGAGCAGTACTTC.